This entry lists 6 T cell receptor beta chains sequenced from one sample in a study of T-cell reconstitution after alpha-beta-depleted transplantation in children. Unique molecular identifiers were used in preparing the TCRbeta library. TCRdb re-analysed the PCR reads in MiXCR, keeping a single row per CDR3 protein. The top ten hold approximately 30% of the sample, which has about 980,000 distinct CDR3 sequences, around 30% seen once. Here the sequenced sample was PBMCs, mostly from graft donor cells, taken 360 days after TCRalphabeta/CD19-depleted stem cell transplant. Receptors were obtained from a boy younger than two who had a stem cell transplant for SCID, so the T cells may come from the graft donor.

This clonotype appeared a few times. The gene calls are TRBV29-1 and TRBJ2-7; the D gene is possibly TRBD1 (5 bases). Trimming cost V 4 bases and J 2 bases, with 12 bases left between them. CDR3 length equals 13 residues. CDR1 and CDR2 from the germline V gene are SQVTM and ANQGSEA. Here the CDR3 DNA reads TGCAGCGTTGGCGAAAGGGGCCCCTACGAGCAGTACTTC. It codes for CSVGERGPYEQYF.

This chain connects TRBV7-2 to TRBJ1-1; TRBD1 might be the D (5 bases). CDR3 length: 16 amino acids. Trimming cost V 5 bases and J 1 base, with 17 bases left between them. Per the germline V gene, CDR1 is SGHTA and CDR2 is FQGNSA. The chain's CDR3 is CASSQSWGRKNTEAFF. The CDR3 DNA reads as TGTGCCAGCAGCCAATCCTGGGGACGGAAGAACACTGAAGCTTTCTTT.

This clonotype was counted once. The genes are TRBV20-1 and TRBJ1-4, with 9 bases matching TRBD1. The junction had 9 bases not matched to a gene; V was cut back by 5 bases and J by 5 bases. CDR3 size: 15 residues. Germline V gene lookup returns CDR1 DFQATT and CDR2 SNEGSKA (reference sequence). CDR3 bases: TGCAGTGCTCCCCGAGGGACAGGGTGGAATGAAAAACTGTTTTTT. Amino acids: CSAPRGTGWNEKLFF.

This chain uses TRBV10-3 with TRBJ2-7; 7 bases align to TRBD1. This CDR3 region has 15 residues. With 3 bases clipped from V and 7 bases from J, the junction kept 12 bases outside the gene matches. The V gene's germline CDR1 is ENHRY and CDR2 SYGVKD. The CDR3 sequence: CAISDPNNRGEEQYF. The DNA for the CDR3 is TGTGCCATCAGTGACCCGAACAACAGGGGAGAAGAGCAGTACTTC.

V is TRBV4-1 and J is TRBJ1-5, with 7 bases fitting TRBD1. The CDR3 sequence is 14 residues long. J was trimmed by 5 bases and V by 4 bases; bases with no gene match: 5. Germline V gene data show CDR1 as MGHRA and CDR2 as YSYEKL. The CDR3 spells CASSPGQFYQPQHF. For the CDR3, the DNA is TGCGCCAGCAGCCCGGGACAGTTTTATCAGCCCCAGCATTTT.

This chain joins TRBV7-2 and TRBJ2-1, with D possibly being TRBD1 (5 bases). Deletions cut 3 bases from V and 8 bases from J, with 17 bases between. Germline V gene data show CDR1 as SGHTA and CDR2 as FQGNSA. This CDR3 is built from 15 residues. The CDR3: CASSFVTGPLHEQFF. The CDR3 DNA follows: TGTGCCAGCAGCTTCGTAACAGGACCCCTCCATGAGCAGTTCTTC.